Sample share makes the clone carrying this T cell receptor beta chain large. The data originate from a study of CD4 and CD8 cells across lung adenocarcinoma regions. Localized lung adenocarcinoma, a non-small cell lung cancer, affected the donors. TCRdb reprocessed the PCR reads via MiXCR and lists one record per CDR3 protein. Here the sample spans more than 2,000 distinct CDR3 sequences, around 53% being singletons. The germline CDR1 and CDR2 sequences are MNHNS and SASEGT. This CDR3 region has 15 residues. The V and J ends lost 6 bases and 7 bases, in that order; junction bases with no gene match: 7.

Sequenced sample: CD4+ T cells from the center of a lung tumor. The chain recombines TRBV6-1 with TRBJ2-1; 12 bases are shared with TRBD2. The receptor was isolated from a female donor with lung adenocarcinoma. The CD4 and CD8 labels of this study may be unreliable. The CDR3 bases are TGTGCCAGCAGCCCACTAGCGGGAGGTAAGAATGAGCAGTTCTTC. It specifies CASSPLAGGKNEQFF.